Listed here are 16 T cell receptor beta chains from one sample, sequenced in a study of shared clonotypes between healthy human individuals (dated by TCRdb to 2018 to 2020). Library method: the immunoSEQ multiplex PCR assay. TCRdb took over this immuneACCESS table, retaining in-frame rearrangements with V and J assigned. Such tables are incomplete; in checked studies, under half of the missing clones stem from an unresolved V gene, and the remainder is unexplained. Counted in this sample were 780,000 or so clones; approximately 72% of them appeared once. Under 2% of the sample comes from the top ten. The sample taken for sequencing was memory CD4+ T cells sorted from blood. According to the study, the label for this sample's cell subset or site signals: CD45RA-negative fraction. These TCRs come from a woman in her twenties or thirties in good health.

The chain employs TRBV28 and TRBJ1-2; possibly TRBD1 for D (6 bases). Germline CDR1 MDHEN, CDR2 SYDVKM. The germline V and J ends were trimmed by 7 bases and 4 bases, with 13 bases remaining between them. The CDR3 extends over 13 amino acids. In nucleotides, the CDR3 is TGTGCCAGCACCGCAACAGGGATCTATGGCTACACCTTC. Translated, it gives CASTATGIYGYTF.

There are a few counts of this clone. This sequence joins TRBV25-1 and TRBJ2-5; 8 nucleotides match TRBD1. Matching the DNA end better, TRBJ2-7 makes the J call doubtful. The CDR3 runs 14 residues. The germline V gene has CDR1 MGHDK and CDR2 SYGVNS. The CDR3 reads CASSGVGQGVEQYF. The CDR3 DNA is TGTGCCAGCAGCGGGGTTGGACAGGGTGTCGAGCAGTACTTC.

V usage is TRBV28 and J usage is TRBJ2-4, with a tentative D call TRBD1 (6 bases). V was trimmed by 6 bases and J by 0 bases, leaving 21 bases between them. From germline, CDR1 is MDHEN and CDR2 SYDVKM. The length of the CDR3 is 18 residues. CDR3 in DNA: TGTGCCAGCAGCAAGTTTGGGGCTAGGGGGATAGCCAAAAACATTCAGTACTTC. Its protein is CASSKFGARGIAKNIQYF.

V and J are TRBV2 and TRBJ2-3; 8 bases map to TRBD2. V trimming: 5 bases; J trimming: 1 base; junction bases outside the gene matches: 5. The CDR3 runs to 15 residues. Per the germline V gene, CDR1 is SNHLY and CDR2 is FYNNEI. CDR3 sequence reads: CASSPMTSGTDTQYF. The CDR3 DNA reads as TGTGCCAGCAGTCCGATGACTAGCGGCACAGATACGCAGTATTTT.

Details on this clone: At one end, the junction sequence differs from germline, possibly due to a read error. The V call is TRBV7-9, the J call TRBJ1-2; D may be TRBD1 (5 bases). The germline V gene encodes CDR1 SEHNR and CDR2 FQNEAQ (reference sequence). The CDR3 is 14 residues long. In nucleotides, the CDR3 is TGTGCCAGCAGCTTAGCAGGGCAGAGAAGGACATTCTTCTTC. Translation gives CASSLAGQRRTFFF.

With respect to this clone: The junction shows a germline mismatch at one end, possibly a read error. This chain links TRBV10-3 with TRBJ2-7, with a possible D match to TRBD1 (5 bases). The CDR3 is made up of 14 amino acids. Per germline, CDR1 ENHRY and CDR2 SYGVKD. The CDR3 here is CAISQSGNSYEQYF. CDR3 nucleotides: TGTGCCATCAGTCAGTCAGGGAACTCCTACGAGCAGTACTTC.

The J gene is TRBJ1-5, the V gene TRBV6-5, with D unclear. The germline CDR1 and CDR2 sequences are MNHEY and SVGAGI. V was pared by 8 bases and J by 2 bases, with 7 bases between. This CDR3 contains 12 residues. This CDR3 is CASQSGNQPQHF. The CDR3 DNA sequence: TGTGCCAGCCAGTCAGGCAATCAGCCCCAGCATTTT.

This chain joins TRBV11-2 and TRBJ2-2; 9 bases map to TRBD2. Germline V gene sequence: CDR1 SGHAT, CDR2 FQNNGV. The CDR3 length is 15 residues. V was clipped by 7 bases and J by 3 bases; unmatched bases: 6. CDR3 protein: CASTMGTSHTGELFF. The CDR3 coding sequence is TGTGCCAGCACTATGGGGACTAGCCACACCGGGGAGCTGTTTTTT.

The chain recombines TRBV11-2 with TRBJ1-1; D perhaps matches TRBD1 (5 bases). There are 15 residues in the CDR3. CDR1 and CDR2 from the germline V gene are SGHAT and FQNNGV. V lost 4 bases, J lost 0 bases, and 12 bases lay in between. In DNA form, the CDR3 reads TGTGCCAGCAGCTCTTCCACCAGGGTGAACACTGAAGCTTTCTTT. This codes for CASSSSTRVNTEAFF. Looking up the rest from reference TRBV11-2 and TRBJ1-1 gives the full variable domain: EAGVAQSPRYKIIEKRQSVAFWCNPISGHATLYWYQQILGQGPKLLIQFQNNGVVDDSQLPKDRFSAERLKGVDSTLKIQPAKLEDSAVYLCASSSSTRVNTEAFFGQGTRLTVV.

The chain carries TRBV10-3 and TRBJ2-7; perhaps TRBD2 as D (5 bases). Deletions cut 4 bases from V and 0 bases from J, with 7 bases between. Germline V gives CDR1 ENHRY, CDR2 SYGVKD. There are 13 residues in the CDR3. CDR3: CAISVLDSYEQYF. Here the CDR3 DNA reads TGTGCCATCAGTGTACTAGACTCCTACGAGCAGTACTTC.

CDR3: CASGPAGAPREQYF. The CDR3 bases are TGTGCCAGCGGCCCAGCGGGAGCCCCCCGCGAGCAGTACTTC. This rearrangement joins TRBV27 to TRBJ2-7; 8 nucleotides agree with TRBD2. The CDR3 contains 14 residues. Per germline, CDR1 MNHEY and CDR2 SMNVEV (reference sequence). V lost 8 bases to trimming and J lost 6 bases; unmatched junction nucleotides: 12.

J is TRBJ1-1 and V is TRBV28; D is ambiguous. V was cut by 7 bases and J by 1 base, with 10 bases left in between. This CDR3 is built from 13 residues. The germline V gene encodes CDR1 MDHEN and CDR2 SYDVKM. The CDR3 loop is CASTVPSNTEAFF. CDR3 DNA sequence: TGTGCCAGCACCGTCCCTTCGAACACTGAAGCTTTCTTT.

This clone has only one observation. V is TRBV6-6 and J is TRBJ2-1; TRBD1 might be the D (6 bases). The germline V gene has CDR1 MNHNY and CDR2 SVGAGI (reference sequence). The CDR3 runs to 14 residues. V was cut by 5 bases and J by 6 bases, with 14 bases left in between. The CDR3 here is CASSRNRVGNEQFF. Here the CDR3 DNA reads TGTGCCAGCAGTCGTAACAGGGTTGGCAATGAGCAGTTCTTC.

As to this clone: Other nucleotide sequences from this sample produce the same CDR3. This chain uses TRBV7-3 with TRBJ2-1; possible D gene TRBD2, 6 bases. V was clipped by 3 bases and J by 10 bases, with 10 bases between them. The CDR3 consists of 12 residues. Germline CDR1 is SGHTA and CDR2 is FQGTGA. The CDR3 protein is CASSFLGREQFF. CDR3 in DNA: TGTGCCAGCAGCTTTTTGGGGAGGGAGCAGTTCTTC.

For this clone: One junction end disagrees with the germline gene, perhaps due to a read error. The rearrangement uses TRBV28 and TRBJ2-5, with a tentative D call TRBD1 (6 bases). The CDR3 loop spans 13 amino acids. Looked up from germline, CDR1 is MDHEN and CDR2 is SYDVKM. In nucleotides, the CDR3 is TGTGCCAGCAGTTTACAGGGGAGCGAGACCAAGTACTTC. Translating gives CASSLQGSETKYF.

The chain links TRBV19 to TRBJ1-1, with D perhaps matching TRBD1 (5 bases). The CDR3 covers 14 residues. With 6 bases removed from V and 4 bases from J, the gap between germline ends came to 15 bases. Germline CDR1 is LNHDA and CDR2 is SQIVND (reference sequence). The CDR3: CASSAIGGRTEAFF. Written as DNA, the CDR3 is TGTGCCAGTAGCGCAATTGGGGGACGCACTGAAGCTTTCTTT.